The subject of this entry is one TCR beta chain. No antigen is known for it. This sample stems from a study of cytomegalovirus exposure and HLA in healthy donors. Whole-study context: It was reported in a later analysis that the same platform had been used for the 120 validation repertoires as for the roughly 650 first-cohort repertoires. Regarding the study as a whole: Overall, some 160 TCR beta chains were annotated as cytomegalovirus-associated.

TCRdb's table, derived via immunoSEQ multiplex PCR, lists solely in-frame clones and lacks some. The table records about 240,000 clones, more than 75% of them present only once. V lost 5 bases and J lost 2; bases outside the gene matches: 11. CDR3 size: 17 residues. Germline V CDR1 and CDR2: MNHEY, SMNVEV (reference sequence). Sequencing was done on a sample of PBMCs. The sequence was obtained from a woman younger than 45 in good health and CMV-seropositive. The V and J genes are TRBV27 and TRBJ2-3, with 9 bases identical to TRBD1. CDR3 region: CASSPSGTGTFTDTQYF. The CDR3 DNA sequence: TGTGCCAGCAGTCCATCCGGGACAGGGACCTTCACAGATACGCAGTATTTT.